Listed below are T cell receptor beta chains from one sample, sequenced in a study of blood T cell repertoires in COVID-19. Assay: immunoSEQ multiplex PCR; the TCRdb copy retains only in-frame clones and omits some. The table records about 50,000 clones, 79% of them present only once. The specimen sequenced was peripheral blood. The receptors were gathered from a man in his 70s with acute or convalescent COVID-19. CDR3s leave out the opening cysteine and the closing phenylalanine or tryptophan. Some rows have no size entry. The others give once, few or many, or a class for an expanded clone.

clone_size j_call v_call cdr3_aa
NA TRBJ2-7 TRBV6-5 ASSYSSDSGYEQY
NA TRBJ2-7 TRBV6-1 ASSVPGGTYEQY
NA TRBJ1-5 TRBV29-1 SVGTGLNQPQH
medium-sized TRBJ1-1 TRBV12-3/TRBV12-4 ASSLRREAF
NA TRBJ2-2 TRBV9 ASSVGLTGELF
NA TRBJ1-1 TRBV30 AWSGVGGYTEAF
NA TRBJ1-1 TRBV6-5 ASSRDRTNTEAF
once TRBJ1-5 TRBV18 ASSQQEHQPQH
NA TRBJ2-5 TRBV30 AWSSSGEETQY
once TRBJ1-3 TRBV6-5 ASSYSGGTGNTIY
NA TRBJ2-1 TRBV19 ASKPDISDEQF
NA TRBJ2-7 TRBV28 ASSPPTGLPYEQY
NA TRBJ1-2 TRBV30 AWWDRGDYGYT
NA TRBJ2-3 TRBV6-5 ASSTRTAADTQY
few TRBJ1-2 TRBV7-2 ASSLATGINYGYT
NA TRBJ2-2 TRBV18 ASHTGGYTGELF
NA TRBJ2-5 TRBV5-1 ASSFRGHSGGETQY
NA TRBJ2-3 TRBV2 ASSKQTGGGTDTQY
NA TRBJ1-5 TRBV6-5 ASSLTGGQPQH
NA TRBJ2-3 TRBV7-6 ASSLDTFTDTQY
NA TRBJ2-7 TRBV11-3 ASSLDRRGSYEQY
NA TRBJ2-2 TRBV20-1 SASRSGRNTGELF
NA TRBJ2-3 TRBV6-2/TRBV6-3 ASSLAGGPDTQY
NA TRBJ2-5 TRBV4-3 ASSQGLAGDAETQY
NA TRBJ2-1 TRBV5-1 ASSLVLAGNNEQF
NA TRBJ1-1 TRBV6-4 ASSVDRGVTEAF
NA TRBJ1-1 TRBV27 ASSLYSLRGTEAF
NA TRBJ2-2 TRBV5-6 ASSLGTRGHSTGELF
few TRBJ1-3 TRBV6-5 ASSYSGQGAGNTIY
NA TRBJ1-4 TRBV6-5 ASRSDSEKLF
NA TRBJ1-5 TRBV19 ASGDSHQPQH
NA TRBJ1-5 TRBV7-2 ASSSFASGNQPQH
NA TRBJ1-6 TRBV11-2 ASCYEGRNSPLH
NA TRBJ2-7 TRBV4-1 ASSQERAGIYEQY
few TRBJ1-5 TRBV27 ASSTGTGRRDQPQH
NA TRBJ1-2 TRBV6-6 ASSHELWRGPHGYT
NA TRBJ2-7 TRBV27 ASSSWGDRGSYEQY
once TRBJ2-3 TRBV10-3 ASHDGTDTQY
NA TRBJ2-1 TRBV27 ASSLSSLPEQF